Each of the 24 T cell receptor beta chains below was sequenced from the same sample in a study of cytomegalovirus exposure and HLA in healthy donors. With 60 Vbeta and 13 Jbeta primers, the PCR was carried out. Using immunoSEQ multiplex PCR, the repertoire was profiled, and TCRdb retains in-frame clones only, with some absent. This table has 200,000 to 250,000 clones, around 85% appearing once. Sequencing was done on a sample of PBMCs. These receptors all come from a girl aged 2 to 10 in good health and CMV-seronegative.

V and J are TRBV18 and TRBJ1-4; a weak D match, TRBD1 (5 bases). Between the trimmed V and J ends, which lost 4 bases and 0 bases, there was a span of 15 bases. CDR1 and CDR2 from the germline V gene are KGHSH and LQKENI. This CDR3 has 17 amino acids. The CDR3 loop is CASSLGRGGSTNEKLFF. CDR3 nucleotide sequence: TGTGCCAGCTCACTAGGAAGGGGAGGATCAACTAATGAAAAACTGTTTTTT. Looking up the rest from reference TRBV18 and TRBJ1-4 gives the full variable domain: NAGVMQNPRHLVRRRGQEARLRCSPMKGHSHVYWYRQLPEEGLKFMVYLQKENIIDESGMPKERFSAEFPKEGPSILRIQQVVRGDSAAYFCASSLGRGGSTNEKLFFGSGTQLSVL.

This clone was found once. The V gene is TRBV6-5, the J gene TRBJ1-2, with D possibly being TRBD1 (6 bases). Trimming cost V 0 bases and J 8 bases, with 16 bases left between them. CDR1 and CDR2 (germline): MNHEY, SVGAGI. The CDR3 covers 15 residues. This CDR3 reads CASSYSGGGRGGYTF. CDR3 bases: TGTGCCAGCAGTTACTCGGGGGGGGGCAGGGGCGGCTACACCTTC.

V is TRBV7-2 and J is TRBJ1-2; a weak D match, TRBD1 (6 bases). V lost 5 bases, J lost 3 bases, and 10 bases lay in between. The CDR3 is 13 amino acids. CDR1 is SGHTA, CDR2 FQGNSA, per germline. CDR3 coding DNA: TGTGCCAGCAGCCTGAACAGGGACTATGGCTACACCTTC. Amino acid sequence: CASSLNRDYGYTF.

The chain combines TRBV4-2 with TRBJ2-5; D is undetermined. CDR1 LGHNA and CDR2 YNFKEQ come from the germline V gene. This CDR3 spans 13 amino acids. The V end was cut by 0 bases, the J end by 5 bases, with 7 bases between. This CDR3 is CASSQELRETQYF. Written as DNA, the CDR3 is TGTGCCAGCAGCCAAGAATTGCGCGAGACCCAGTACTTC.

The V gene is TRBV5-4, the J gene TRBJ1-1; possibly TRBD1 for D (5 bases). Germline V lookup: CDR1 SGHNT, CDR2 YYREEE (reference sequence). Deletions cut 4 bases from V and 1 base from J, with 11 bases between. This CDR3 is 14 amino acids long. CDR3 loop: CASSPWGGNTEAFF. The CDR3 DNA sequence: TGTGCCAGCAGCCCGTGGGGGGGGAACACTGAAGCTTTCTTT. Full variable domain (outside the CDR3, taken from reference TRBV5-4 and TRBJ1-1): ETGVTQSPTHLIKTRGQQVTLRCSSQSGHNTVSWYQQALGQGPQFIFQYYREEENGRGNFPPRFSGLQFPNYSSELNVNALELDDSALYLCASSPWGGNTEAFFGQGTRLTVV.

The V and J genes are TRBV11-2 and TRBJ1-1; the D gene is possibly TRBD1 (5 bases). The germline gives CDR1 SGHAT, CDR2 FQNNGV. Trimming pared 4 bases from V and 3 bases from J, leaving 12 bases between. CDR3 size: 14 residues. In nucleotides, the CDR3 is TGTGCCAGCAGCTCACTACAGGCCGACACTGAAGCTTTCTTT. Its translation: CASSSLQADTEAFF.

Concerning this clone: At one of its ends the junction is not consistent with the germline gene, which may arise from a read error. The rearrangement joins TRBV29-1 to TRBJ2-2, with 14 nucleotides matching TRBD2. This CDR3 has 17 amino acids. Germline loops: CDR1 SQVTM, CDR2 ANQGSEA. CDR3: CSVAGTSGGPNTGELLF. DNA of the CDR3: TGCAGCGTTGCCGGGACTAGCGGGGGCCCGAACACCGGGGAGCTGCTTTTT.

The rearrangement links TRBV10-1 to TRBJ2-2, with D possibly being TRBD1 (5 bases). Trimming removed 3 bases from V and 7 bases from J, with 12 bases in between. Per germline, CDR1 WNHNN and CDR2 SYGVQD (reference sequence). The CDR3 loop spans 14 amino acids. The CDR3 reads CASSESGYHGELFF. The DNA of the CDR3 is TGCGCCAGCAGTGAATCAGGGTATCACGGGGAGCTGTTTTTT.

The rearrangement joins TRBV7-2 to TRBJ2-2; 9 nucleotides match TRBD1. Germline CDR1 SGHTA, CDR2 FQGNSA. The CDR3 covers 19 residues. V shed 5 bases and J 3 bases; nucleotides not matched to a gene: 16. The CDR3 loop reads CASSPRKPGQGVHTGELFF. The CDR3 coding sequence is TGTGCCAGCAGCCCTAGAAAGCCGGGACAGGGTGTTCACACCGGGGAGCTGTTTTTT.

CDR3 in DNA: TGCAGCGGGACCGGGACAGCACAAGAGACCCAGTACTTC. Translation: CSGTGTAQETQYF. The chain links TRBV29-1 to TRBJ2-5; TRBD1 agrees at 7 bases. Germline CDR1 SQVTM, CDR2 ANQGSEA. V lost 7 bases, J lost 2 bases, and 7 bases stayed unmatched. This CDR3 contains 13 residues.

Comment on this clone: The identical CDR3 is also encoded by other nucleotide sequences in the sample. This chain uses TRBV9 with TRBJ2-3, with D possibly being TRBD2 (6 bases). Germline V gene sequence: CDR1 SGDLS, CDR2 YYNGEE. The V gene lost 2 bases and the J gene lost 1 base, with 8 bases spanning the gap. The CDR3 has 14 amino acids. CDR3 region: CASSVSGRTDTQYF. CDR3 sequence (DNA): TGTGCCAGCAGCGTTAGCGGACGCACAGATACGCAGTATTTT.

The chain combines TRBV13 with TRBJ2-7; TRBD1 matches at 8 bases. The CDR3 has 13 residues. Trimming removed 5 bases from V and 5 bases from J; junction bases left unmatched: 5. CDR1 is PRHDT and CDR2 is FYEKMQ in the germline V gene (reference sequence). CDR3 protein: CASSLPGQDEQYF. The DNA for the CDR3 is TGTGCCAGCAGCCTACCGGGACAGGACGAGCAGTACTTC.

In this sample, this clone turned up a few times. V gene TRBV28 combines with J gene TRBJ1-1, with 9 bases matching TRBD1. Germline V gene lookup returns CDR1 MDHEN and CDR2 SYDVKM. Trimming cost V 5 bases and J 1 base; bases outside gene matches: 8. The CDR3 is 16 residues long. Here the CDR3 reads CASSREVGQGNTEAFF. In nucleotides, the CDR3 is TGTGCCAGCAGTCGGGAGGTGGGACAGGGGAACACTGAAGCTTTCTTT.

V gene TRBV29-1 combines with J gene TRBJ2-7; TRBD1 matches 7 bases. This CDR3 has 12 amino acids. The germline gives CDR1 SQVTM, CDR2 ANQGSEA. Germline trimming cut 7 bases from V and 3 bases from J; bases unmatched to any gene: 6. The DNA for the CDR3 is TGCAGCGGAAGGGACAGAGACTACGAGCAGTACTTC. Translating it yields CSGRDRDYEQYF.

This clone was seen just once. At one end, the junction sequence differs from germline, possibly due to a read error. The chain joins TRBV7-9 to TRBJ2-2; perhaps TRBD2 as D (5 bases). Germline CDR1 SEHNR, CDR2 FQNEAQ (reference sequence). The CDR3 covers 17 residues. CDR3 sequence (DNA): TGTTCCAGCAGCTTAGTGTCGGGGATCCGGAACACCGGGGAGCTGTTTTTT. Protein sequence: CSSSLVSGIRNTGELFF.

The chain couples TRBV30 to TRBJ1-5; the D gene is possibly TRBD1 (6 bases). The germline V and J ends were trimmed by 3 bases and 5 bases, with 11 bases remaining between them. The CDR3 is 13 amino acids. Germline CDR1 and CDR2: GTSNPN and SVGIG (reference sequence). CDR3 bases: TGTGCCTGGAGCTCCTCAGGGGATCAGCCCCAGCATTTT. It codes for CAWSSSGDQPQHF.

The chain couples TRBV11-2 to TRBJ1-4; 10 bases match TRBD1. Germline lookup yields CDR1 SGHAT and CDR2 FQNNGV. The CDR3 sequence is 15 residues long. With 6 bases clipped from V and 3 bases from J, the junction kept 4 bases outside the gene matches. This chain's CDR3 is CASRLTGGPNEKLFF. CDR3 nucleotide sequence: TGTGCCAGCAGACTGACAGGGGGCCCTAATGAAAAACTGTTTTTT.

This CDR3 reads CASSLDRGIPEAFF. CDR3 nucleotides: TGTGCCAGCAGCCTGGACAGGGGGATTCCTGAAGCTTTCTTT. The J gene is TRBJ1-1, the V gene TRBV7-9; 10 bases map to TRBD1. V lost 5 bases to trimming and J lost 6 bases; unmatched junction nucleotides: 6. This CDR3 has 14 residues. The germline V gene encodes CDR1 SEHNR and CDR2 FQNEAQ (reference sequence).

The chain uses TRBV11-3 and TRBJ1-2; 7 bases are a match to TRBD1. The germline CDR1 and CDR2 sequences are SGHNT and YENEEA. The V segment lost 5 bases and the J segment 2 bases; nucleotides outside the gene matches: 5. This CDR3 has 14 residues. The DNA of the CDR3 is TGTGCCAGCAGCCAGTCAGGGGGGAACTATGGCTACACCTTC. It specifies CASSQSGGNYGYTF.

V is TRBV4-1 and J is TRBJ1-2; D is possibly TRBD1 (6 bases). Trimming left V 3 bases short and J 1 base short, with 18 bases between. Germline V gives CDR1 MGHRA, CDR2 YSYEKL. The CDR3 has 17 residues. In DNA, the CDR3 is TGCGCCAGCAGCCAGCCGGGGGGGCAGGGGATTAACTATGGCTACACCTTC. Translation: CASSQPGGQGINYGYTF.

On this clone: A junction boundary mismatches the germline segment, possibly from a read error. This chain links TRBV5-4 with TRBJ2-2; 9 positions match TRBD2. Germline CDR1 SGHNT, CDR2 YYREEE (reference sequence). This CDR3 has 17 amino acids. CDR3 residues: CASSPGGGGGNIGELFF. CDR3 nucleotide sequence: TGTGCCAGCAGCCCGGGGGGCGGGGGGGGAAACATCGGGGAGCTGTTTTTT.

V and J are TRBV6-5 and TRBJ2-7; tentatively, D is TRBD2 (6 bases). Germline V gene data show CDR1 as MNHEY and CDR2 as SVGAGI. V lost 2 bases, J lost 6 bases, and 11 bases lay in between. This CDR3 is 13 amino acids long. The CDR3 here is CASSYPGTFEQYF. DNA for the CDR3: TGTGCCAGCAGTTACCCGGGGACTTTCGAGCAGTACTTC.

Written as DNA, the CDR3 is TGCGCCAGCAGCTTGGTCGGGGTGGCGGGGGGGCCCTACAATGAGCAGTTCTTC. Encoded protein: CASSLVGVAGGPYNEQFF. This chain links TRBV5-1 with TRBJ2-1; 9 positions agree with TRBD2. V gave up 0 bases and J gave up 2 bases; unmatched junction bases: 9. This CDR3 comprises 18 residues. Germline loops: CDR1 SGHRS, CDR2 YFSETQ.

In its sample, this clone was seen a few times. This chain uses TRBV6-5 with TRBJ2-7, with D tentatively TRBD1 (6 bases). V shed 2 bases and J shed 0 bases, with 11 bases lying between them. The CDR3 is 15 amino acids. Germline V CDR1 and CDR2: MNHEY, SVGAGI. The DNA for the CDR3 is TGTGCCAGCAGTTACGTTGGACAGCTCTCCTACGAGCAGTACTTC. Translation: CASSYVGQLSYEQYF.